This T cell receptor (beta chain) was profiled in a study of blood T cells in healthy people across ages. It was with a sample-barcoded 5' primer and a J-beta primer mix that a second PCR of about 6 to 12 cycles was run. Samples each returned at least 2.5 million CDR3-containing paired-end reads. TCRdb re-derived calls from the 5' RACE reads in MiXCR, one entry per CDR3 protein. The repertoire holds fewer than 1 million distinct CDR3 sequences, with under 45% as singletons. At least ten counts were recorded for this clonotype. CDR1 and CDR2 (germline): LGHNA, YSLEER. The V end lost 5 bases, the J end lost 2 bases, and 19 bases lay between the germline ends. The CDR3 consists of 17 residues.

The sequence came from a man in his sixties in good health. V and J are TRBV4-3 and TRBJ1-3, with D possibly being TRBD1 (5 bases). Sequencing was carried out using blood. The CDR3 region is CASSARWGGRPGNTIYF. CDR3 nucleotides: TGCGCCAGCAGCGCCCGATGGGGGGGTCGTCCTGGAAACACCATATATTTT.